These T cell receptor beta chains were read from a single sample in a study of blood T cell repertoires in COVID-19. TCRdb keeps only in-frame clones here, not all; method: immunoSEQ multiplex PCR. The sample contains around 280,000 clones, almost 90% of which appear only once. Sequencing was carried out using PBMCs or T cells enriched from blood (not recorded which). These receptors were obtained from a woman younger than 30 with acute COVID-19. CDR3s include the opening cysteine and the closing phenylalanine or tryptophan. A D gene is named only where the DNA matches it firmly. A row's size may be missing; if present it is once, few, many or a size class.

cdr3_nt cdr3_aa clone_size cdr3_length v_call d_call j_call
TGTGCCAGCAGCTCCCCCAGCAGGGGGCTCACTAATGAAAAACTGTTTTTT CASSSPSRGLTNEKLFF - 17 TRBV11-2 TRBD1 TRBJ1-4
TGCAGTGCTAGTTCAGACAGGGGTAACACTGAAGCTTTCTTT CSASSDRGNTEAFF - 14 TRBV20-1 TRBD1 TRBJ1-1
TGTGCCAGCAGCCTCTCCCGAGGGGGCAGGGGAGACACTGAAGCTTTCTTT CASSLSRGGRGDTEAFF - 17 TRBV9 TRBD1 TRBJ1-1
TGTGCCAGCAGCTTGGGCGCGGGAGGGCCCTATGAGCAGTTCTTC CASSLGAGGPYEQFF - 15 TRBV7-9 TRBD2 TRBJ2-1
TGTGCCAGCAGCTTAGGACTAGCGGAGTACAATGAGCAGTTCTTC CASSLGLAEYNEQFF - 15 TRBV7-9 TRBD2 TRBJ2-1
TGTGCCAGCAGTTGGACTAGCGGGAGGGCTAGCTCCTACAATGAGCAGTTCTTC CASSWTSGRASSYNEQFF - 18 TRBV5-4 TRBD2 TRBJ2-1
TGTGCCAGCAGCCCAGGTAGGGGACAACCTAGCTCCTACGAGCAGTACTTC CASSPGRGQPSSYEQYF - 17 TRBV5-4 - TRBJ2-7
TGTGCCACCGCGATACAGGGGCTGGGCGAGCAGTACTTC CATAIQGLGEQYF - 13 TRBV5-5 TRBD1 TRBJ2-7
TGTGCCAGCAGTTTACGGACTAGCGGGAGCACAGATACGCAGTATTTT CASSLRTSGSTDTQYF - 16 TRBV27 TRBD2 TRBJ2-3
TGTGCCAGCAGGGACAGGGGTCGGAACACTGAAGCTTTCTTT CASRDRGRNTEAFF many 14 TRBV6-5 TRBD1 TRBJ1-1
TGTGCCAGTAGTAGGACTAGCGGGAGGGTGAAGACCCAGTACTTC CASSRTSGRVKTQYF - 15 TRBV19 TRBD2 TRBJ2-5
TGTGCCAGTAGAAGGGACAGGGGTGAAAACACCATATATTTT CASRRDRGENTIYF - 14 TRBV19 TRBD1 TRBJ1-3
TGTGCCACCAGTGCCACTAGCGGAGGGTGGGGCACAGATACGCAGTATTTT CATSATSGGWGTDTQYF - 17 TRBV24-1 TRBD2 TRBJ2-3
TGTGCCAGCAGGAGGACAGACAGCACAGATACGCAGTATTTT CASRRTDSTDTQYF - 14 TRBV6-5 - TRBJ2-3
TGTGCCAGCAGTGTGACTAGCGGGAGGGCGACGCATCGGGGGCAGTTCTTC CASSVTSGRATHRGQFF - 17 TRBV6-1 TRBD2 TRBJ2-1